One T cell receptor beta chain is described in this entry. The antigen is undetermined. The sample belongs to a study of beta chain features in type 1 diabetes. The CDR3 sequence is 17 residues long. Germline-derived CDR1 and CDR2 are SGHRS and YFSETQ. V lost 0 bases, J lost 2 bases, and 2 bases stayed unmatched. Reverse transcribing all isolated RNA meant expressed TCRB transcripts were sequenced. Here immunoSEQ multiplex PCR was the method, and the copy in TCRdb shows in-frame clones only, minus some. This sample has roughly 140,000 clones, with approximately 52% found just once. General observations from the study: Shorter templates might be favored by PCR, and equally so in patients and in controls. Patients with type 1 diabetes carried fewer insertions and had more deletions at their VDJ junctions. Shortening of TCRB CDR3s, moderate but significant, appeared in all four CD4+ subsets of Type 1 diabetes patients.

The receptor comes from a man younger than 35 in good health. The source material was Tregs from blood. The genes are TRBV5-1 and TRBJ2-5; 15 bases agree with TRBD2. The DNA of the CDR3 is TGCGCCAGCAGCTTGGCGGGGACTAGCGGGGGGCAAGAGACCCAGTACTTC. This codes for CASSLAGTSGGQETQYF.